These 22 T cell receptor beta chains came from one sample sequenced in a study of control samples from healthy donors and cancer patients. TCRdb's table, derived via immunoSEQ multiplex PCR, lists solely in-frame clones and lacks some. The table lists 100,000 to 110,000 clones, approximately 84% of them singletons. The sequenced sample was blood. The receptors originated from a woman aged 50 to 60 in good health.

The chain uses TRBV9 and TRBJ1-6, with 10 nucleotides matching TRBD1. The CDR3 loop spans 17 amino acids. V shed 4 bases and J 7 bases; nucleotides not matched to a gene: 11. Germline lookup yields CDR1 SGDLS and CDR2 YYNGEE. In DNA form, the CDR3 reads TGTGCCAGCAGCCCGACGACCGGGGGACAGGGGAATTCACCCCTCCACTTT. Translated: CASSPTTGGQGNSPLHF.

V is TRBV6-4 and J is TRBJ1-5, with a tentative D call TRBD1 (6 bases). CDR1 MRHNA and CDR2 SNTAGT come from the germline V gene. The CDR3 totals 13 residues. With 8 bases removed from V and 6 bases from J, the gap between germline ends came to 14 bases. CDR3 in DNA: TGTGCCAGCTCGGGGGGGCCCAGTCAGCCCCAGCATTTT. Its translation: CASSGGPSQPQHF.

In its sample, this clone was seen a few times. The V gene is TRBV7-3, the J gene TRBJ2-5; D might be TRBD2 (7 bases). Germline V lookup: CDR1 SGHTA, CDR2 FQGTGA. Between the trimmed V and J ends, which lost 5 bases and 5 bases, there was a span of 12 bases. This CDR3 has 13 amino acids. The CDR3, as DNA: TGTGCCAGCAGCCTCTCGGGGGGCGAGACCCAGTACTTC. It specifies CASSLSGGETQYF.

This sequence joins TRBV19 and TRBJ1-1; D gene unclear. CDR3 length equals 13 residues. Trimming left V 3 bases short and J 3 bases short, with 8 bases between. From germline, CDR1 is LNHDA and CDR2 SQIVND (reference sequence). This CDR3 is CASSIYRDTEAFF. As DNA, the CDR3 is TGTGCCAGTAGTATTTACAGAGACACTGAAGCTTTCTTT.

The rearrangement uses TRBV27 and TRBJ1-2; D unresolved. CDR1 and CDR2 from the germline V gene are MNHEY and SMNVEV (reference sequence). V was clipped by 0 bases and J by 3 bases, with 5 bases between them. This CDR3 is built from 13 residues. CDR3 sequence: CASSLSAYYGYTF. The CDR3 DNA is TGTGCCAGCAGTTTATCGGCCTACTATGGCTACACCTTC.

The chain combines TRBV30 with TRBJ2-7, with 10 positions matching TRBD1. Germline V gives CDR1 GTSNPN, CDR2 SVGIG (reference sequence). V shed 5 bases and J 4 bases; nucleotides not matched to a gene: 5. The CDR3 is made up of 13 amino acids. The CDR3 loop is CAWLRTGGYEQYF. In DNA, the CDR3 is TGTGCCTGGCTGCGGACAGGGGGTTACGAGCAGTACTTC.

The chain employs TRBV2 and TRBJ1-1, with D perhaps TRBD1 (6 bases). The CDR3 is 14 amino acids. CDR1 and CDR2 (germline): SNHLY, FYNNEI. The V end was cut by 7 bases, the J end by 1 base, with 13 bases between. The CDR3 loop reads CASTILTGNTEAFF. The CDR3 region has the DNA TGTGCCAGCACCATCTTGACAGGGAACACTGAAGCTTTCTTT.

This clone was recorded only once. This chain connects TRBV3-1 (or the pseudogene TRBV3-2) to TRBJ1-4; 9 nucleotides align to TRBD1. Germline V gene data show CDR1 as LGHDT and CDR2 as YNNKEL (reference sequence). V shed 2 bases, J shed 0 bases, and the junction held 7 bases outside the gene matches. This CDR3 has 18 residues. As DNA, the CDR3 is TGTGCCAGCAGCCAACCGCGGGACAGGGAGTCAACTAATGAAAAACTGTTTTTT. This codes for CASSQPRDRESTNEKLFF.

This clone was observed a single time. The V gene is TRBV4-1, the J gene TRBJ1-1; D remains unclear. Germline-derived CDR1 and CDR2 are MGHRA and YSYEKL. The CDR3 is made up of 15 amino acids. Trimming left V 6 bases short and J 3 bases short, with 17 bases between. The CDR3 coding sequence is TGCGCCAGCAGTAGGTTGGTGGGGTTAGACACTGAAGCTTTCTTT. Translation gives CASSRLVGLDTEAFF.

The chain links TRBV7-3 to TRBJ2-1; no firm D call. Trimming shortened V by 3 bases and J by 2 bases, and 8 bases separated the two germline ends. CDR1 and CDR2 (germline): SGHTA, FQGTGA. The CDR3 runs to 14 residues. This CDR3 reads CASSFGDPYNEQFF. CDR3 coding DNA: TGTGCCAGCAGCTTTGGCGATCCCTACAATGAGCAGTTCTTC.

V and J are TRBV12-3 or TRBV12-4 and TRBJ2-7; no clear D. The CDR3 extends over 12 amino acids. V was cut by 3 bases and J by 6 bases, with 9 bases left in between. The CDR3 nucleotides read TGTGCCAGCAGTTTTGGTAGCCGCGAGCAGTACGTC. Translating gives CASSFGSREQYV.

The V and J genes are TRBV9 and TRBJ2-1; 8 bases match TRBD2. The CDR3 consists of 14 residues. Germline V lookup: CDR1 SGDLS, CDR2 YYNGEE. The V and J ends lost 4 bases and 3 bases, in that order; junction bases with no gene match: 3. The CDR3 loop reads CASSIAGFYNEQFF. In nucleotides, the CDR3 is TGTGCCAGCAGCATAGCGGGGTTCTACAATGAGCAGTTCTTC.

The rearrangement links TRBV7-9 to TRBJ2-3, with TRBD1 as a possible D gene (5 bases). Per the germline V gene, CDR1 is SEHNR and CDR2 is FQNEAQ (reference sequence). V dropped 6 bases and J dropped 5 bases, with 12 bases sitting between them. This CDR3 is 13 amino acids long. The CDR3 sequence is CASRPGAEDTQYF. In DNA form, the CDR3 reads TGTGCCAGCAGACCTGGGGCGGAAGATACGCAGTATTTT. Looking up the rest from reference TRBV7-9 and TRBJ2-3 gives the full variable domain: DTGVSQNPRHKITKRGQNVTFRCDPISEHNRLYWYRQTLGQGPEFLTYFQNEAQLEKSRLLSDRFSAERPKGSFSTLEIQRTEQGDSAMYLCASRPGAEDTQYFGPGTRLTVL.

V is TRBV30 and J is TRBJ1-3; D not resolved. Germline CDR1 reads GTSNPN; CDR2 reads SVGIG (reference sequence). Trimming removed 3 bases from V and 0 bases from J, with 18 bases in between. The CDR3 runs 17 residues. The CDR3 loop is CAWSSDLGWHSGNTIYF. DNA for the CDR3: TGTGCCTGGAGCTCCGATCTTGGCTGGCACTCTGGAAACACCATATATTTT.

V and J are TRBV5-1 and TRBJ2-2; D ambiguous. The CDR3 contains 15 residues. The germline V gene encodes CDR1 SGHRS and CDR2 YFSETQ. V lost 3 bases, J lost 6 bases, and 15 bases lay in between. The CDR3 loop reads CASSYPPAAAGELFF. As DNA, the CDR3 is TGCGCCAGCAGCTATCCCCCGGCGGCTGCCGGGGAGCTGTTTTTT.

This clone was observed once. The J gene is TRBJ2-7, the V gene TRBV5-6; TRBD1 matches at 10 bases. This CDR3 region has 15 residues. Germline lookup yields CDR1 SGHDT and CDR2 YYEEEE. Unmatched junction bases numbered 6, after V lost 3 bases and J lost 3 bases. DNA of the CDR3: TGTGCCAGCAGCTGGGACAGGGGTTTATACTACGAGCAGTACTTC. Translation gives CASSWDRGLYYEQYF.

The chain uses TRBV7-3 and TRBJ2-7; TRBD2 aligns across 10 bases. Per the germline V gene, CDR1 is SGHTA and CDR2 is FQGTGA. The length of the CDR3 is 16 residues. J gave up 1 base and V 2 bases, and 5 bases lay outside the gene matches. The CDR3 is CASSLFASGRSYEQYV. CDR3 nucleotide sequence: TGTGCCAGCAGCTTATTCGCTAGCGGGAGATCCTACGAGCAGTACGTC.

This clone was counted between two and nine times. The chain has TRBV4-2 and TRBJ2-1; D is perhaps TRBD1 (6 bases). Germline V gene sequence: CDR1 LGHNA, CDR2 YNFKEQ. The CDR3 has 14 amino acids. V was clipped by 1 base and J by 9 bases, with 13 bases between them. CDR3 bases: TGTGCCAGCAGCCAAGTTGGGACACCGGGTGAGCAGTTCTTC. It codes for CASSQVGTPGEQFF.

CDR3: CASTPPGGLAGVFGTRIHEQFF. The CDR3 nucleotides read TGCGCCAGCACCCCACCGGGAGGACTAGCGGGAGTTTTCGGGACCCGTATCCATGAGCAGTTCTTC. This chain uses TRBV23-1 with TRBJ2-1, with 13 bases aligning to TRBD2. TRBV23-1 is an open reading frame whose function is uncertain. The CDR3 has 22 residues. Trimming removed 7 bases from V and 8 bases from J; junction bases left unmatched: 29.

The chain uses TRBV6-5 and TRBJ2-1, with TRBD2 as a possible D gene (6 bases). This CDR3 is 15 amino acids long. From germline, CDR1 is MNHEY and CDR2 SVGAGI. Between the trimmed V and J ends, which lost 4 bases and 4 bases, there was a span of 14 bases. The CDR3 DNA sequence: TGTGCCAGCAGTTGGGAGGACCGTCGATACAATGAGCAGTTCTTC. Amino acid sequence: CASSWEDRRYNEQFF.

The V gene is TRBV29-1, the J gene TRBJ2-7; tentatively, D is TRBD2 (5 bases). The V end lost 6 bases, the J end lost 3 bases, and 9 bases lay between the germline ends. The germline V gene encodes CDR1 SQVTM and CDR2 ANQGSEA. The CDR3 loop spans 11 amino acids. The CDR3 reads CSVGLLYEQYF. The CDR3 DNA sequence: TGCAGCGTCGGACTGCTCTACGAGCAGTACTTC.

This rearrangement joins TRBV9 to TRBJ2-1; the D gene could be TRBD1 or TRBD2 (6 bases each). The germline V and J ends were trimmed by 1 base and 8 bases, with 10 bases remaining between them. CDR3 size: 13 residues. CDR1 is SGDLS and CDR2 is YYNGEE in the germline V gene. DNA for the CDR3: TGTGCCAGCAGCGTACGTAGGGGGGATGAGCAGTTCTTC. This encodes CASSVRRGDEQFF. Using reference TRBV9 and TRBJ2-1 for the parts outside the CDR3, the full variable domain is DSGVTQTPKHLITATGQRVTLRCSPRSGDLSVYWYQQSLDQGLQFLIQYYNGEERAKGNILERFSAQQFPDLHSELNLSSLELGDSALYFCASSVRRGDEQFFGPGTRLTVL.